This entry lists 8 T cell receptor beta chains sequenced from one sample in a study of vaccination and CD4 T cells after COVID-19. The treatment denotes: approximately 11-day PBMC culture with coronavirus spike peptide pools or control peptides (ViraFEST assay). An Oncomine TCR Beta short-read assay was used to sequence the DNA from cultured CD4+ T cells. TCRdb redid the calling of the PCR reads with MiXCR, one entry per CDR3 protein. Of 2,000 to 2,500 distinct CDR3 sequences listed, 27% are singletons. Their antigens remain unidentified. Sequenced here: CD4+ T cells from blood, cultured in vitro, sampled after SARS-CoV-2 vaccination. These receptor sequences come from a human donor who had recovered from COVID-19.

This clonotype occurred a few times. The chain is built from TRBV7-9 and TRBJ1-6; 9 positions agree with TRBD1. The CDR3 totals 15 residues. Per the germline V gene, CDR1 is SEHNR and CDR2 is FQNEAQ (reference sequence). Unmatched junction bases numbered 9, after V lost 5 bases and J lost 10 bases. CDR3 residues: CASSPRTGVNSPLHF. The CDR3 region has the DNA TGTGCCAGCAGCCCCCGGACAGGGGTCAACTCACCCCTCCACTTT.

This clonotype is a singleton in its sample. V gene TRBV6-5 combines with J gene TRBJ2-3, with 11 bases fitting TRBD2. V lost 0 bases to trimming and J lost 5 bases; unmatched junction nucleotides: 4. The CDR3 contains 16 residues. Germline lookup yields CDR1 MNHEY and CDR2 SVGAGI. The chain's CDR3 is CASSYSASGGLDTQYF. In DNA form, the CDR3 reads TGTGCCAGCAGTTACTCGGCTAGCGGGGGGCTAGATACGCAGTATTTT.

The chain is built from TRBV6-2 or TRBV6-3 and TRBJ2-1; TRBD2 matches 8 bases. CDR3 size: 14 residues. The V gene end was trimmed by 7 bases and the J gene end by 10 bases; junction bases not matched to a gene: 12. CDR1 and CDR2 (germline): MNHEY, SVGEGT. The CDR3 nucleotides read TGTGCCAGCACCTCGGCGCTAGCGGGCAAGGAGCAGTTCTTC. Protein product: CASTSALAGKEQFF.

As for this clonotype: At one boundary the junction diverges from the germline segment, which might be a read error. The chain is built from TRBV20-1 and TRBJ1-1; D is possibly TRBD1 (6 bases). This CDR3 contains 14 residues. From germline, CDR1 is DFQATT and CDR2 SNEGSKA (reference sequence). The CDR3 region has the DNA TGCAGTGTTAGAACAACAGGGCCGAACACTGAAGCTTTCTTT. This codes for CSVRTTGPNTEAFF.

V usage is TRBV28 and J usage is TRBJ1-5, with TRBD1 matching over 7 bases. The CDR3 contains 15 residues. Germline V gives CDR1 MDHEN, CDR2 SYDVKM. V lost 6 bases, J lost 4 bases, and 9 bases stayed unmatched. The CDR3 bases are TGTGCCAGCAGCCGAAGACAGGGCGAAAATCAGCCCCAGCATTTT. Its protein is CASSRRQGENQPQHF.

DNA for the CDR3: TGTGCCAGCAGTTCAAGGGGAGGGGGGTTGGGATTCTTC. Translated, it gives CASSSRGGGLGFF. This rearrangement joins TRBV6-2 or TRBV6-3 to TRBJ2-1; possibly TRBD2 for D (7 bases). Trimming took 4 bases from V and 16 from J, leaving 20 bases between them. Germline loops: CDR1 MNHEY, CDR2 SVGEGT. The CDR3 length is 13 residues.

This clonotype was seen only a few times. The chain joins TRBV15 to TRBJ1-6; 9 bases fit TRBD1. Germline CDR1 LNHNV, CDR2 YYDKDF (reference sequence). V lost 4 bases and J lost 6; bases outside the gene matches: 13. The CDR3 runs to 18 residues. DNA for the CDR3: TGTGCCACCAGCAAGGGGCCTCACCAGACAGGGGGTAATTCACCCCTCCACTTT. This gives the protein CATSKGPHQTGGNSPLHF.

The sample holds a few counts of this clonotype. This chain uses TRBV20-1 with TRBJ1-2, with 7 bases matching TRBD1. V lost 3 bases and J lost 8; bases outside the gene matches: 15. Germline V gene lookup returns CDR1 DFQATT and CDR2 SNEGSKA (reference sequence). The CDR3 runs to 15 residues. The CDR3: CSARYDGLRGLGYTF. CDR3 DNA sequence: TGCAGTGCTAGGTATGACGGGCTTAGGGGGCTGGGCTACACCTTC.